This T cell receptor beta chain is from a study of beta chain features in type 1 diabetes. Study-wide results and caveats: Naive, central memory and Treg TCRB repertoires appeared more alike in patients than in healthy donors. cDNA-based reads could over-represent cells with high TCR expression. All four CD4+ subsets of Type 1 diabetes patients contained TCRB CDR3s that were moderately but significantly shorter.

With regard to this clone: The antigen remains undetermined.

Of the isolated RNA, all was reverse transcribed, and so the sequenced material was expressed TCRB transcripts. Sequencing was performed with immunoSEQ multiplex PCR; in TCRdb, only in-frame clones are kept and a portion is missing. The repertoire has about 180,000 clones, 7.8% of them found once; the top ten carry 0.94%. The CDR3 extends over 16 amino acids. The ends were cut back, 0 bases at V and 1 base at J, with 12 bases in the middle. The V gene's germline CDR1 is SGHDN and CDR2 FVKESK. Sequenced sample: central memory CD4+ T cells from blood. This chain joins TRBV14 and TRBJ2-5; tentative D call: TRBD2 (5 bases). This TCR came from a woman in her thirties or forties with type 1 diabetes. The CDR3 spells CASSQEWSGTQETQYF. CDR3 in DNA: TGTGCCAGCAGCCAAGAATGGAGCGGAACCCAAGAGACCCAGTACTTC.